Below are 30 T cell receptor beta chains sequenced from a single sample in a study of blood T cell repertoires in COVID-19. TCRdb keeps only in-frame clones here, not all; method: immunoSEQ multiplex PCR. There are 390,000 or so clones in the sample; more than 80% occur only once, and 3% lies in the top ten. The sequencing input was peripheral blood. These receptors were obtained from a woman aged 25-40 years with COVID-19, enrolled during active disease.

The chain couples TRBV11-3 to TRBJ2-2, with TRBD2 matching over 13 bases. Germline CDR1 SGHNT, CDR2 YENEEA. The V segment lost 5 bases and the J segment 5 bases; nucleotides outside the gene matches: 11. The CDR3 sequence is 18 residues long. The CDR3 DNA sequence: TGTGCCAGCAGCAATCCCCATAGACTAGCGGGAGGTACCGGGGAGCTGTTTTTT. Protein: CASSNPHRLAGGTGELFF.

The rearrangement uses TRBV10-1 and TRBJ2-1; tentatively, D is TRBD1 (6 bases). Trimming left V 4 bases short and J 3 bases short, with 10 bases between. The germline V gene encodes CDR1 WNHNN and CDR2 SYGVQD (reference sequence). CDR3 size: 14 residues. CDR3 sequence (DNA): TGCGCCAGCAGTGGGACAGACTTCTACAATGAGCAGTTCTTC. Translated, it gives CASSGTDFYNEQFF.

The chain uses TRBV6-6 and TRBJ1-2; 7 nucleotides align to TRBD1. The germline gives CDR1 MNHNY, CDR2 SVGAGI (reference sequence). V was clipped by 7 bases and J by 7 bases; unmatched bases: 12. There are 14 residues in the CDR3. The CDR3 nucleotides are TGTGCCAGCATCTCCGGAGGGGGCAGTGGTGGCTACACCTTC. Its translation: CASISGGGSGGYTF.

This clone is a singleton in its sample. The chain couples TRBV5-4 to TRBJ2-7; 10 bases map to TRBD1. CDR1 SGHNT and CDR2 YYREEE come from the germline V gene (reference sequence). The J segment lost 2 bases and the V segment lost 4 bases, leaving 3 bases of the junction unmatched. This CDR3 comprises 14 residues. CDR3 DNA sequence: TGTGCCAGCAGCCCCGGACAGGGGGCCTACGAGCAGTACTTC. Protein: CASSPGQGAYEQYF.

V gene TRBV12-3 or TRBV12-4 combines with J gene TRBJ1-3; no firm D call. Between the trimmed V and J ends, which lost 4 bases and 4 bases, there was a span of 8 bases. CDR3 length: 13 residues. CDR3 in DNA: TGTGCCAGCAGTTATAGCGTCGGAAACACCATATATTTT. It translates to CASSYSVGNTIYF.

V and J are TRBV21-1 and TRBJ1-3; the listed D gene, TRBD1, was not tested against the DNA. TRBV21-1 is a documented pseudogene. This CDR3 has 12 amino acids. The CDR3 coding sequence is TGTGCCAGCAGCAACAGGGGGAACACCATATATTTT. Protein: CASSNRGNTIYF.

CDR3 DNA: TGTGCCAGCAGTGAAGGAAAGGGCAGGGGGCCTGAAAAACTGTTTTTT. The encoded protein is CASSEGKGRGPEKLFF. This chain connects TRBV2 to TRBJ1-4; TRBD1 matches 8 bases. V was pared by 1 base and J by 7 bases, with 8 bases of the junction left unmatched. CDR1 is SNHLY, CDR2 FYNNEI, per germline. There are 16 residues in the CDR3.

The chain has TRBV4-3 and TRBJ2-3; 7 nucleotides line up with TRBD2. The CDR3 has 15 residues. V dropped 3 bases and J dropped 3; count of bases not matched to a gene: 6. Germline CDR1 and CDR2: LGHNA and YSLEER. CDR3 amino acids: CASSQGGSRTDTQYF. The CDR3 region has the DNA TGCGCCAGCAGCCAGGGGGGGAGTCGTACAGATACGCAGTATTTT.

The rearrangement links TRBV18 to TRBJ1-2; 7 bases line up with TRBD1. Germline V lookup: CDR1 KGHSH, CDR2 LQKENI. This CDR3 spans 15 amino acids. The ends lost 0 bases at V and 2 bases at J; junction bases unmatched: 3. For the CDR3, the DNA is TGTGCCAGCTCACCACCTGAGGGGGCGAACTATGGCTACACCTTC. It specifies CASSPPEGANYGYTF.

The chain carries TRBV4-3 and TRBJ1-1; the D gene is possibly TRBD1 (5 bases). Germline V gives CDR1 LGHNA, CDR2 YSLEER. CDR3 length: 14 amino acids. Trimming took 1 base from V and 6 from J, leaving 12 bases between them. This CDR3 reads CASSQVGTGAEAFF. The CDR3 bases are TGCGCCAGCAGCCAAGTGGGGACTGGGGCTGAAGCTTTCTTT.

The chain links TRBV13 to TRBJ1-2; TRBD1 matches 11 bases. V trimming: 3 bases; J trimming: 4 bases; junction bases outside the gene matches: 7. CDR3 length equals 16 residues. Per the germline V gene, CDR1 is PRHDT and CDR2 is FYEKMQ (reference sequence). CDR3 sequence: CASSFRGQGAVYGYTF. The CDR3 region has the DNA TGTGCCAGCAGCTTCCGTGGACAGGGGGCTGTCTATGGCTACACCTTC. The whole variable domain, filled in from reference TRBV13 and TRBJ1-2, reads AAGVIQSPRHLIKEKRETATLKCYPIPRHDTVYWYQQGPGQDPQFLISFYEKMQSDKGSIPDRFSAQQFSDYHSELNMSSLELGDSALYFCASSFRGQGAVYGYTFGSGTRLTVV.

The CDR3 here is CASSMDRVESDTQYF. CDR3 DNA sequence: TGTGCCAGTAGTATGGACAGGGTAGAAAGCGATACGCAGTATTTT. This chain uses TRBV19 with TRBJ2-3; 8 positions agree with TRBD1. Per the germline V gene, CDR1 is LNHDA and CDR2 is SQIVND (reference sequence). With V trimmed by 3 bases and J by 6 bases, 8 bases remained unmatched. This CDR3 contains 15 residues.

As concerns this clone: The sample holds other DNA sequences that translate to the same CDR3. The chain employs TRBV18 and TRBJ1-1; the D gene is possibly TRBD1 (5 bases). CDR1 is KGHSH and CDR2 is LQKENI in the germline V gene. The CDR3 is 13 residues long. V was cut by 3 bases and J by 5 bases, with 10 bases left in between. The CDR3 DNA reads as TGTGCCAGCTCACCGCAGGGCGGAACTGAAGCTTTCTTT. This translates into CASSPQGGTEAFF.

The V gene is TRBV6-5, the J gene TRBJ1-2; maybe TRBD1 (6 bases). The V gene lost 7 bases and the J gene lost 8 bases, with 17 bases spanning the gap. The CDR3 runs 13 residues. The germline V gene encodes CDR1 MNHEY and CDR2 SVGAGI. The CDR3 sequence is CASKVPGAGGYTF. In DNA form, the CDR3 reads TGTGCCAGCAAAGTCCCAGGGGCGGGCGGCTACACCTTC.

V usage is TRBV15 and J usage is TRBJ2-7; 7 nucleotides align to TRBD1. The J segment lost 1 base and the V segment lost 0 bases, leaving 0 bases of the junction unmatched. The CDR3 is 14 residues long. CDR1 is LNHNV and CDR2 is YYDKDF in the germline V gene (reference sequence). The CDR3: CATSRDRGSYEQYV. CDR3 sequence (DNA): TGTGCCACCAGCAGAGACAGGGGGTCCTACGAGCAGTACGTC.

This clone was counted a single time. The V and J genes are TRBV6-5 and TRBJ1-5; the D gene is possibly TRBD1 (5 bases). Germline CDR1 reads MNHEY; CDR2 reads SVGAGI. CDR3 length: 13 amino acids. The V gene lost 7 bases and the J gene lost 3 bases, with 10 bases spanning the gap. CDR3 coding DNA: TGTGCCAGCATTGGAGGGGCCAATCAGCCCCAGCATTTT. This sequence encodes CASIGGANQPQHF.

The chain combines TRBV11-2 with TRBJ1-1; D gene ambiguous. The CDR3 loop spans 13 amino acids. The V and J ends lost 11 bases and 3 bases respectively, with 16 bases between them. CDR1 and CDR2 (germline): SGHAT, FQNNGV. Written as DNA, the CDR3 is TGTGCCTGCACATTTGATCTATACACTGAAGCTTTCTTT. Amino acid sequence: CACTFDLYTEAFF.

The chain links TRBV21-1 to TRBJ2-7; the table's D call, TRBD1, has no DNA check behind it. TRBV21-1 counts as a pseudogene. The CDR3 sequence is 17 residues long. CDR3 in DNA: TGTGCCAGCAGCAAAGCGAAGGGGTTTTCGGTCCCCTACGAGCAGTACGTC. It translates to CASSKAKGFSVPYEQYV.

V gene TRBV6-5 combines with J gene TRBJ1-5; 7 positions match TRBD1. Trimming at V came to 2 bases and at J to 6 bases, leaving 7 bases not matched to a gene. The germline CDR1 and CDR2 sequences are MNHEY and SVGAGI. The CDR3 extends over 15 amino acids. The CDR3 protein is CASSYRQGRSQPQHF. CDR3 nucleotides: TGTGCCAGCAGTTACCGACAGGGTCGGAGTCAGCCCCAGCATTTT.

As concerns this clone: Other DNA variants within this sample encode the same CDR3. The CDR3 region is CASSVAGDTEAFF. The CDR3 bases are TGTGCCAGCAGCGTAGCGGGGGACACTGAAGCTTTCTTT. V is TRBV9 and J is TRBJ1-1; maybe TRBD1 (5 bases). V gave up 0 bases and J gave up 3 bases, with 6 bases separating them. CDR3 length: 13 residues. Germline V gene sequence: CDR1 SGDLS, CDR2 YYNGEE.

V gene TRBV5-1 combines with J gene TRBJ1-4; D perhaps matches TRBD1 (5 bases). The CDR3 spans 15 residues. Trimming left V 0 bases short and J 8 bases short, with 14 bases between. Germline V gene data show CDR1 as SGHRS and CDR2 as YFSETQ. As DNA, the CDR3 is TGCGCCAGCAGCTTGGGGCAGGGCGATGGCGAAAAACTGTTTTTT. This sequence encodes CASSLGQGDGEKLFF.

This clone showed up just once. The junction differs from germline at one of its ends, possibly a read error. The gene calls are TRBV7-2 and TRBJ1-1; D remains ambiguous. Looked up from germline, CDR1 is SGHTA and CDR2 is FQGNSA. The CDR3 has 14 residues. CDR3 loop: CANSLDRWNTEAFF. The CDR3 coding sequence is TGTGCCAACAGCTTAGATCGGTGGAACACTGAAGCTTTCTTT.

V and J are TRBV3-1 (or the pseudogene TRBV3-2) and TRBJ2-1, with 10 bases fitting TRBD2. CDR3 size: 19 residues. The V and J ends lost 1 base and 9 bases, in that order; junction bases with no gene match: 18. The V gene's germline CDR1 is LGHDT and CDR2 YNNKEL (reference sequence). The CDR3 nucleotides read TGTGCCAGCAGCCAAGTGACGGGGGGCCCTAGCGGGAGCCGGCGTGAGCAGTTCTTC. This codes for CASSQVTGGPSGSRREQFF.

This sequence joins TRBV27 and TRBJ1-2, with D tentatively TRBD1 (6 bases). The germline V gene has CDR1 MNHEY and CDR2 SMNVEV (reference sequence). Deletions cut 4 bases from V and 2 bases from J, with 17 bases between. This CDR3 has 16 residues. Here the CDR3 reads CASSSLRTDRNYGYTF. The CDR3 bases are TGTGCCAGCAGTTCGCTCCGGACAGACAGGAACTATGGCTACACCTTC.

The rearrangement links TRBV3-1 (or the pseudogene TRBV3-2) to TRBJ1-2; D call uncertain. This CDR3 comprises 15 residues. The germline V gene encodes CDR1 LGHDT and CDR2 YNNKEL (reference sequence). V was clipped by 0 bases and J by 8 bases, with 16 bases between them. CDR3 DNA sequence: TGTGCCAGCAGCCAAGAGATGGCCATGCCCCGCGGCTACACCTTC. Translated: CASSQEMAMPRGYTF.

V and J are TRBV9 and TRBJ2-7; 7 positions agree with TRBD2. CDR3 length: 15 amino acids. Germline CDR1 and CDR2: SGDLS and YYNGEE. The ends lost 6 bases at V and 3 bases at J; junction bases unmatched: 12. CDR3 in amino acids: CASNKRAGGGYEQYV. For the CDR3, the DNA is TGTGCCAGCAATAAAAGGGCTGGCGGGGGCTACGAGCAGTACGTC.

CDR3 amino acids: CASSKVQPRPGQGYYEQYV. In DNA form, the CDR3 reads TGTGCCAGCAGCAAAGTCCAGCCCCGACCGGGACAGGGATATTACGAGCAGTACGTC. This chain joins TRBV21-1 and TRBJ2-7; TRBD1, the D gene given by the table, was not confirmed from the DNA. TRBV21-1 is a known pseudogene. CDR3 length: 19 amino acids.

The chain recombines TRBV5-4 with TRBJ2-3, with TRBD2 matching 12 bases. The V and J ends lost 4 bases and 8 bases, in that order; junction bases with no gene match: 8. CDR3 length: 15 residues. Germline assignment: CDR1 SGHNT and CDR2 YYREEE (reference sequence). CDR3 region: CASSRLAGEAGTQYF. The CDR3 DNA is TGTGCCAGCAGCCGACTAGCGGGAGAAGCGGGTACGCAGTATTTT.

This clone was seen only a few times. The chain carries TRBV2 and TRBJ2-7, with 8 positions matching TRBD1. CDR1 is SNHLY and CDR2 is FYNNEI in the germline V gene. The V segment lost 7 bases and the J segment 3 bases; nucleotides outside the gene matches: 8. The CDR3 covers 14 residues. The CDR3 reads CASNGQGGFYEQYF. The CDR3 DNA reads as TGTGCCAGCAACGGACAGGGAGGTTTCTACGAGCAGTACTTC.

V usage is TRBV23-1 and J usage is TRBJ2-5; tentatively, D is TRBD1 (6 bases). TRBV23-1 counts as an open reading frame of uncertain function. The CDR3 has 15 amino acids. Trimming took off 4 bases at V and 2 bases at J, with 14 bases between the two ends. The CDR3 DNA sequence: TGCGCCAGCAGTCGACAGGACCGTATTCAAGAGACCCAGTACTTC. Protein: CASSRQDRIQETQYF.